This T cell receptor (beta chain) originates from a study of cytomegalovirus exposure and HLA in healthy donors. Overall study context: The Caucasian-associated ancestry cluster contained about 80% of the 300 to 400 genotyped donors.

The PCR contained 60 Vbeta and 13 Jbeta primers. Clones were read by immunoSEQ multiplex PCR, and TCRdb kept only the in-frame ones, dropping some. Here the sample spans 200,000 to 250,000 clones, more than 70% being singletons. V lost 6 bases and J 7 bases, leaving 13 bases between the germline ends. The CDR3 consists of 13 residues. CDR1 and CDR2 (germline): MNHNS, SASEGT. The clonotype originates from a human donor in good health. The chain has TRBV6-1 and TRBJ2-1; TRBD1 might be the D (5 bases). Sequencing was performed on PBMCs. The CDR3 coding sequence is TGTGCCAGCAGGATCCAGGGCTGGAATGAGCAGTTCTTC. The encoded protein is CASRIQGWNEQFF.